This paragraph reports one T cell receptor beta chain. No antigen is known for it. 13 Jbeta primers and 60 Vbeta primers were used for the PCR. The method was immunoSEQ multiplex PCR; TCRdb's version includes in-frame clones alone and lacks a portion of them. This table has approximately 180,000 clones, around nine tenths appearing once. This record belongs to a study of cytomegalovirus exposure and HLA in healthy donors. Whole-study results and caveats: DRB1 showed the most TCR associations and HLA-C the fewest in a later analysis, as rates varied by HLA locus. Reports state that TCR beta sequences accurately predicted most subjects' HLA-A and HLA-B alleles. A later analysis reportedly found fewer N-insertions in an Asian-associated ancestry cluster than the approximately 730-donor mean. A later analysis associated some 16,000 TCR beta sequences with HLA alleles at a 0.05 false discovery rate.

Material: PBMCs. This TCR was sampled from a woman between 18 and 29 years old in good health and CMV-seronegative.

CDR3 in amino acids: CASSFSLGARDTEAFF. The CDR3 bases are TGTGCCAGCAGTTTTTCCTTGGGGGCGAGGGACACTGAAGCTTTCTTT. The rearrangement links TRBV27 to TRBJ1-1; perhaps TRBD1 as D (6 bases). The germline CDR1 and CDR2 sequences are MNHEY and SMNVEV (reference sequence). The CDR3 has 16 residues. V shed 3 bases and J shed 3 bases, with 17 bases lying between them.